This TCR beta chain was sequenced in a study of early T cells in non-severe SARS-CoV-2 infection. Study-level findings and limits: VDJdb matching, biased toward anti-spike CD8 responses, missed private and CD4 specificities.

Each single cDNA molecule received a unique molecular identifier. TCRdb reprocessed the 5' RACE reads with MiXCR, giving one entry per CDR3 protein. The table lists tens of thousands of distinct CDR3 sequences, roughly 9% of them singletons. Note on this clonotype: Antigen specificity is unknown.

The source is an adult who was a healthcare worker with PCR-confirmed SARS-CoV-2 infection or an uninfected control (not recorded which). Sequenced sample: whole blood.

The CDR3 protein is CASSPSGEPYNEQFF. The CDR3 DNA is TGTGCCAGCAGCCCGAGCGGTGAACCCTACAATGAGCAGTTCTTC. The chain joins TRBV7-7 to TRBJ2-1; perhaps TRBD2 as D (5 bases). From germline, CDR1 is SSHAT and CDR2 FNYEAQ (reference sequence). This CDR3 spans 15 amino acids. The V and J ends lost 5 bases and 2 bases respectively, with 13 bases between them.